The next 12 T cell receptor beta chains were all read from a single sample in a study of chemoradiotherapy in HPV16-positive cancers. Sequenced by immunoSEQ multiplex PCR; TCRdb stores in-frame clones only, minus some. The table has 65,000 to 80,000 clones, more than 70% seen once. Source: blood, taken from a patient who underwent chemoradiotherapy. The origin of the receptors is a human donor with HPV-associated anogenital cancer.

The chain uses TRBV4-1 and TRBJ2-7; 7 nucleotides align to TRBD1. Germline V gene data show CDR1 as MGHRA and CDR2 as YSYEKL. V lost 2 bases and J lost 1; bases outside the gene matches: 2. There are 14 residues in the CDR3. CDR3 sequence reads: CASSQPGQSYEQYF. DNA of the CDR3: TGCGCCAGCAGCCAACCGGGACAGTCCTACGAGCAGTACTTC.

The rearrangement joins TRBV28 to TRBJ2-2, with D possibly matching TRBD1 (5 bases). The CDR3 spans 15 residues. Germline V gene data show CDR1 as MDHEN and CDR2 as SYDVKM. With 7 bases removed from V and 4 bases from J, the gap between germline ends came to 16 bases. The CDR3, as DNA: TGTGCCAGCACCCCGGCACGACAGATCACCGGGGAGCTGTTTTTT. Its protein is CASTPARQITGELFF.

The V call is TRBV30, the J call TRBJ1-2, with TRBD1 as a possible D gene (5 bases). Germline V lookup: CDR1 GTSNPN, CDR2 SVGIG (reference sequence). V was clipped by 0 bases and J by 6 bases, with 11 bases between them. The CDR3 length is 13 residues. In DNA, the CDR3 is TGTGCCTGGAGTGTACAGGAAGGAAATGGCTACACCTTC. It specifies CAWSVQEGNGYTF.

This rearrangement joins TRBV5-1 to TRBJ1-1; 12 bases line up with TRBD1. With 2 bases clipped from V and 6 bases from J, the junction kept 8 bases outside the gene matches. Looked up from germline, CDR1 is SGHRS and CDR2 is YFSETQ. CDR3 length: 16 residues. The CDR3 spells CASSFGDRGLYAEAFF. CDR3 nucleotide sequence: TGCGCCAGCAGCTTCGGGGACAGGGGGCTTTATGCTGAAGCTTTCTTT. Using reference TRBV5-1 and TRBJ1-1 for the parts outside the CDR3, the full variable domain is KAGVTQTPRYLIKTRGQQVTLSCSPISGHRSVSWYQQTPGQGLQFLFEYFSETQRNKGNFPGRFSGRQFSNSRSEMNVSTLELGDSALYLCASSFGDRGLYAEAFFGQGTRLTVV.

V usage is TRBV15 and J usage is TRBJ2-2; D is uncertain. Germline lookup yields CDR1 LNHNV and CDR2 YYDKDF (reference sequence). Deletions cut 0 bases from V and 3 bases from J, with 8 bases between. CDR3 length: 15 residues. This CDR3 reads CATSREKTYTGELFF. The CDR3 DNA sequence: TGTGCCACCAGCAGAGAGAAAACCTACACCGGGGAGCTGTTTTTT.

Notes on this clone: Mismatch with germline at one junction end may stem from a read error. The same CDR3 also results from other DNA sequences found in this sample. This sequence joins TRBV27 and TRBJ2-7; 12 positions match TRBD2. Germline V gene sequence: CDR1 MNHEY, CDR2 SMNVEV (reference sequence). The CDR3 is 14 residues long. CDR3 sequence reads: CASSLAGGTYEQYF. DNA of the CDR3: TGTGCCAGCAGTCTAGCGGGAGGGACCTACGAGCAGTATTTC.

The CDR3 DNA follows: TGTGCCAGCAGCATCACTAGCGGTGGGTGGTACGAGCAGTACTTC. Translated, it gives CASSITSGGWYEQYF. The rearrangement joins TRBV7-9 to TRBJ2-7; 8 bases align to TRBD2. CDR3 size: 15 residues. The V gene end was trimmed by 5 bases and the J gene end by 4 bases; junction bases not matched to a gene: 10. Looked up from germline, CDR1 is SEHNR and CDR2 is FQNEAQ (reference sequence).

CDR3 loop: CASSQSGVGEAFF. The CDR3 nucleotides are TGTGCCAGCAGCCAGTCAGGGGTGGGTGAAGCTTTCTTT. The chain carries TRBV14 and TRBJ1-1; D might be TRBD1 (6 bases). V lost 3 bases and J 7 bases, leaving 12 bases between the germline ends. The germline V gene has CDR1 SGHDN and CDR2 FVKESK. This CDR3 spans 13 amino acids. Full variable domain (outside the CDR3, taken from reference TRBV14 and TRBJ1-1): EAGVTQFPSHSVIEKGQTVTLRCDPISGHDNLYWYRRVMGKEIKFLLHFVKESKQDESGMPNNRFLAERTGGTYSTLKVQPAELEDSGVYFCASSQSGVGEAFFGQGTRLTVV.

This chain's CDR3 is CASRDRDRGPDTQYF. The CDR3 nucleotides are TGTGCCAGCAGAGACCGGGACAGGGGGCCAGATACGCAGTATTTT. The genes are TRBV6-1 and TRBJ2-3, with 12 bases matching TRBD1. This CDR3 is 15 amino acids long. Germline V CDR1 and CDR2: MNHNS, SASEGT. V lost 6 bases and J lost 4; bases outside the gene matches: 5.

The V and J genes are TRBV9 and TRBJ2-1; TRBD2 aligns across 8 bases. The CDR3 has 15 residues. After removal of 0 bases from V and 3 bases from J, the junction contained 2 bases not matched to a gene. From germline, CDR1 is SGDLS and CDR2 YYNGEE. The CDR3 DNA sequence: TGTGCCAGCAGCGTAGAGAGCGGGGGCTACAATGAGCAGTTCTTC. Amino acid sequence: CASSVESGGYNEQFF.

J is TRBJ2-7 and V is TRBV18; the match to TRBD1 covers 7 bases. After removal of 4 bases from V and 2 bases from J, the junction contained 5 bases not matched to a gene. The CDR3 has 14 residues. Germline assignment: CDR1 KGHSH and CDR2 LQKENI. The CDR3 region is CASSRDSDPYEQYF. The CDR3 DNA is TGTGCCAGCTCACGGGACAGCGATCCCTACGAGCAGTACTTC.

This clone has only one observation. The CDR3 loop is CASSLPTEDSYTF. CDR3 nucleotides: TGCGCCAGCAGCTTGCCGACAGAGGATAGCTACACCTTC. The chain joins TRBV5-1 to TRBJ1-2; tentative D call: TRBD1 (5 bases). Germline assignment: CDR1 SGHRS and CDR2 YFSETQ. V was cut by 1 base and J by 9 bases, with 13 bases left in between. The CDR3 has 13 amino acids.